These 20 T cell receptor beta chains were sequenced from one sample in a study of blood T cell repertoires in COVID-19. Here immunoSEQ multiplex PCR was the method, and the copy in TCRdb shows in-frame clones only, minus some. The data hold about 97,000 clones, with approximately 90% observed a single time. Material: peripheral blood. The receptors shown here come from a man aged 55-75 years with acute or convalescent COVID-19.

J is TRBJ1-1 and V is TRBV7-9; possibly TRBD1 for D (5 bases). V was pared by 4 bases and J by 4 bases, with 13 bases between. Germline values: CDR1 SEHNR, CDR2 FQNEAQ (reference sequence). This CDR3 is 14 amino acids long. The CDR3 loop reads CASSSGVKGTEAFF. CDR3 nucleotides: TGTGCCAGCAGCTCGGGGGTGAAGGGCACTGAAGCTTTCTTT.

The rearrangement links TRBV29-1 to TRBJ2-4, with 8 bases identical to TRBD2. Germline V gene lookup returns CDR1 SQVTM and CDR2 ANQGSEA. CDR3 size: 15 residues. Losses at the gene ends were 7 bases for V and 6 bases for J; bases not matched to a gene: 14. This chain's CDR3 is CSALSGGAVGNIQYF. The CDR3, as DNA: TGCAGCGCACTCTCGGGGGGGGCGGTCGGAAACATTCAGTACTTC.

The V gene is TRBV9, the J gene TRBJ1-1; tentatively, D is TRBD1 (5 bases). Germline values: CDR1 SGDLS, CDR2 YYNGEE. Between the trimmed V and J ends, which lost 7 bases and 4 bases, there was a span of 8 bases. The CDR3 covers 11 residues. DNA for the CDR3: TGTGCCAGCGGGAGGGGCACTGAAGCTTTCTTT. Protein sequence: CASGRGTEAFF.

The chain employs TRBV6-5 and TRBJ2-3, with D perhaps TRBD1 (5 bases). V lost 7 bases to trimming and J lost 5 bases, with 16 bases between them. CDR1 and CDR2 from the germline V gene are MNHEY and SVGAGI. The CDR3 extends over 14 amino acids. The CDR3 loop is CASTSPRQGDTQYF. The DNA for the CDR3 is TGTGCCAGCACTTCGCCGAGGCAGGGAGATACGCAGTATTTT.

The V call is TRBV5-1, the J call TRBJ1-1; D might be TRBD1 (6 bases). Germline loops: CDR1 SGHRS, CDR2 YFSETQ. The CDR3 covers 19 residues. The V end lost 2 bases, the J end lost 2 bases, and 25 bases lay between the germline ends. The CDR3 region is CASSFGRLYQGMENTEAFF. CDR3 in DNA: TGCGCCAGCAGCTTTGGGCGGTTGTACCAGGGGATGGAAAACACTGAAGCTTTCTTT.

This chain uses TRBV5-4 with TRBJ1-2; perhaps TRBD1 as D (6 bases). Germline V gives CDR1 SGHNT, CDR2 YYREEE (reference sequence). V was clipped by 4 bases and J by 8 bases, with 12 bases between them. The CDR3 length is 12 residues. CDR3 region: CASSPQGYGYTF. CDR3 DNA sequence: TGTGCCAGCAGCCCACAGGGTTACGGCTACACCTTC. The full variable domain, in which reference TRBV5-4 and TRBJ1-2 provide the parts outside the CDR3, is ETGVTQSPTHLIKTRGQQVTLRCSSQSGHNTVSWYQQALGQGPQFIFQYYREEENGRGNFPPRFSGLQFPNYSSELNVNALELDDSALYLCASSPQGYGYTFGSGTRLTVV.

DNA for the CDR3: TGTGCCAGCTCTCCGTCCGGGGAACCCTATGGCTACACCTTC. As protein: CASSPSGEPYGYTF. This chain connects TRBV18 to TRBJ1-2; the D is unclear. V was clipped by 6 bases and J by 4 bases, with 15 bases between them. The CDR3 has 14 amino acids. Germline CDR1 KGHSH, CDR2 LQKENI.

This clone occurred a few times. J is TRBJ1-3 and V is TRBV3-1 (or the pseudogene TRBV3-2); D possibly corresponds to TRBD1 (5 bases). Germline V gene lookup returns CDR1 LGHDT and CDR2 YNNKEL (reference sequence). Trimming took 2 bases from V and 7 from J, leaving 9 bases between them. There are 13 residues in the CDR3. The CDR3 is CASSQLSGNTIYF. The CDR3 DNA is TGTGCCAGCAGCCAATTATCAGGGAACACCATATATTTT.

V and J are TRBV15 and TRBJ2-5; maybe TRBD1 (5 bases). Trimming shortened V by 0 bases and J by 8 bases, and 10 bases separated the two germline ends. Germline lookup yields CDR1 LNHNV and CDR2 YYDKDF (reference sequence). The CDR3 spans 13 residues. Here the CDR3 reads CATSREGQRTQYF. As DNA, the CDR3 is TGTGCCACCAGCAGAGAGGGGCAGAGAACCCAGTACTTC. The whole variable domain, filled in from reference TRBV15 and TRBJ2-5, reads DAMVIQNPRYQVTQFGKPVTLSCSQTLNHNVMYWYQQKSSQAPKLLFHYYDKDFNNEADTPDNFQSRRPNTSFCFLDIRSPGLGDTAMYLCATSREGQRTQYFGPGTRLLVL.

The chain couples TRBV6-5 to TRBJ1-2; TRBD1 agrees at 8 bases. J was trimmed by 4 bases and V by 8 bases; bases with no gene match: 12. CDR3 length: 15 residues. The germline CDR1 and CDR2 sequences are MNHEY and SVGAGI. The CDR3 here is CASSSGGQGTYGYTF. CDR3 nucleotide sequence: TGTGCCAGCTCTTCCGGCGGACAGGGAACCTATGGCTACACCTTC.

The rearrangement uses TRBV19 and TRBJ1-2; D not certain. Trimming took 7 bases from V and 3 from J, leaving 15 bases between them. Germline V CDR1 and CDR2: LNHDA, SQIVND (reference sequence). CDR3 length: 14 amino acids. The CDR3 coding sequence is TGTGCCAGTAAGACACCGCAGGCCTACTATGGCTACACCTTC. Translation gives CASKTPQAYYGYTF.

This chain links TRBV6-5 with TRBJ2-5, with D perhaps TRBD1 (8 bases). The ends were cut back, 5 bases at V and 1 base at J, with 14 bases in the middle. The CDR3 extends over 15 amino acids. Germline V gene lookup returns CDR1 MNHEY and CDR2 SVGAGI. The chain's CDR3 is CASSPGGTGQETQYF. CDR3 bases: TGTGCCAGCAGTCCCGGGGGGACAGGCCAAGAGACCCAGTACTTC.

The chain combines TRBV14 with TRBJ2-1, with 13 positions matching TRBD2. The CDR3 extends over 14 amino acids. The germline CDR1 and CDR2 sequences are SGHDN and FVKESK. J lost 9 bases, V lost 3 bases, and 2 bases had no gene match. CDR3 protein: CASSQTSGGTEQFF. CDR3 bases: TGTGCCAGCAGCCAGACTAGCGGGGGGACTGAGCAGTTCTTC.

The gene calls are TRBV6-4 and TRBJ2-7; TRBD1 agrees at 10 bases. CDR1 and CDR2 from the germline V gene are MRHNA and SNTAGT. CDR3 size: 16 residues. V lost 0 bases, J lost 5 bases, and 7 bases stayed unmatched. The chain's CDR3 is CASSDSGGQGRDEQYF. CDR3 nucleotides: TGTGCCAGCAGTGACTCGGGGGGACAGGGGCGAGACGAGCAGTACTTC.

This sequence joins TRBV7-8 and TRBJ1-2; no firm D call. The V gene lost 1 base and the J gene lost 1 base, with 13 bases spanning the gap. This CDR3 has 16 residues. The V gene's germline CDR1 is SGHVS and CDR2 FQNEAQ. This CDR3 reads CASSLVQASNNYGYTF. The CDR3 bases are TGTGCCAGCAGCTTAGTCCAGGCTTCAAATAACTATGGCTACACCTTC.

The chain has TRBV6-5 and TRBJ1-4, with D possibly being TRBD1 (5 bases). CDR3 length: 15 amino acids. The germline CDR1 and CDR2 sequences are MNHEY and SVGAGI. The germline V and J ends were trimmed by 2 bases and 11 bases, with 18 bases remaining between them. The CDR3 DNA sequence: TGTGCCAGCAGTTACCAGACAGAAAGTGGGGCGAAACTGTTTTTT. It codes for CASSYQTESGAKLFF.

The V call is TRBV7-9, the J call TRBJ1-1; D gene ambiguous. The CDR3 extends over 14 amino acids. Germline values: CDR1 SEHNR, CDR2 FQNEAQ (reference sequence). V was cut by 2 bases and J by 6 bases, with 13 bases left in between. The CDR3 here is CASSLSGEVAEAFF. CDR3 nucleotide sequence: TGTGCCAGCAGCTTATCCGGGGAGGTGGCTGAAGCTTTCTTT.

CDR3 protein: CASTPLAGDTGELFF. CDR3 nucleotides: TGCGCCAGCACCCCACTAGCGGGGGACACCGGGGAGCTGTTTTTT. The rearrangement joins TRBV5-1 to TRBJ2-2; 11 nucleotides line up with TRBD2. This CDR3 is 15 amino acids long. The junction had 4 bases not matched to a gene; V was cut back by 6 bases and J by 3 bases. Looked up from germline, CDR1 is SGHRS and CDR2 is YFSETQ.

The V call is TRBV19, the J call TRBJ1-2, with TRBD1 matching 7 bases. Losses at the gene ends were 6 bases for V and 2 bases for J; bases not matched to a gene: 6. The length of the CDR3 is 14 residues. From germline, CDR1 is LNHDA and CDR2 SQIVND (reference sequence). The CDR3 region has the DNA TGTGCCAGTAGAAGACAGGGCACGAACTATGGCTACACCTTC. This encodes CASRRQGTNYGYTF.

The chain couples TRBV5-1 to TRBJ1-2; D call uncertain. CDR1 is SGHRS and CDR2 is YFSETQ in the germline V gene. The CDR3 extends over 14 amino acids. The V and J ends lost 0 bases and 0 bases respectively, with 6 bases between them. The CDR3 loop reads CASSLGASNYGYTF. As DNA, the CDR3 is TGCGCCAGCAGCTTGGGAGCCTCTAACTATGGCTACACCTTC.